The 28 T cell receptor beta chains listed next were all sequenced from one sample in a study of blood T cell repertoires in COVID-19. Method: immunoSEQ multiplex PCR; TCRdb's copy keeps in-frame clones and lacks some. This table holds approximately 500,000 clones, 89% found once. Sequencing was performed on peripheral blood. The receptors were sampled from a young man with COVID-19, enrolled during active disease.

This chain joins TRBV27 and TRBJ2-7; 7 positions match TRBD2. CDR3 length equals 14 residues. The V segment lost 5 bases and the J segment 3 bases; nucleotides outside the gene matches: 7. CDR1 is MNHEY and CDR2 is SMNVEV in the germline V gene (reference sequence). Here the CDR3 DNA reads TGTGCCAGCAGTCATGGGACTAACTACTACGAGCAGTACTTC. This sequence encodes CASSHGTNYYEQYF.

The chain uses TRBV2 and TRBJ1-1, with D uncertain. The CDR3 is made up of 9 amino acids. Germline V lookup: CDR1 SNHLY, CDR2 FYNNEI. Trimming removed 7 bases at V and 6 bases at J, with 3 bases between. The CDR3 sequence is CASKPEAFF. The CDR3 DNA sequence: TGTGCCAGCAAGCCTGAAGCTTTCTTT.

Only one count was recorded for this clone. The chain links TRBV12-3 or TRBV12-4 to TRBJ2-7, with a weak D call TRBD2 (5 bases). This CDR3 spans 12 amino acids. V lost 3 bases and J lost 9, with 12 bases in between. CDR3 in amino acids: CASSLVRGLQYF. The CDR3 DNA reads TGTGCCAGCAGTTTGGTCCGGGGTTTGCAGTACTTC.

The J gene is TRBJ2-2, the V gene TRBV5-1; TRBD2 matches at 8 bases. V dropped 3 bases and J dropped 2; count of bases not matched to a gene: 6. Germline V gene sequence: CDR1 SGHRS, CDR2 YFSETQ. The CDR3 runs 16 residues. In DNA form, the CDR3 reads TGCGCCAGCAGCTCCTTAGCGGGATTAAACACCGGGGAGCTGTTTTTT. Its protein is CASSSLAGLNTGELFF.

This rearrangement joins TRBV2 to TRBJ2-1; 8 bases map to TRBD2. The germline gives CDR1 SNHLY, CDR2 FYNNEI. The junction had 11 bases not matched to a gene; V was cut back by 4 bases and J by 9 bases. The CDR3 is 15 amino acids. CDR3 region: CASSVRREAPGEQFF. In DNA form, the CDR3 reads TGTGCCAGCAGTGTTCGGCGGGAGGCCCCGGGTGAGCAGTTCTTC.

J is TRBJ2-7 and V is TRBV11-3; D may be TRBD1 (5 bases). This CDR3 comprises 13 residues. V dropped 2 bases and J dropped 6 bases, with 11 bases sitting between them. The V gene's germline CDR1 is SGHNT and CDR2 YENEEA. This chain's CDR3 is CASSLRQPGEQYF. CDR3 nucleotides: TGTGCCAGCAGCTTACGACAGCCGGGCGAGCAGTACTTC.

The J gene is TRBJ2-5, the V gene TRBV5-1; D is undetermined. The V gene's germline CDR1 is SGHRS and CDR2 YFSETQ. V was pared by 0 bases and J by 2 bases, with 5 bases between. The CDR3 runs 13 residues. CDR3 loop: CASSLAVQETQYF. CDR3 DNA sequence: TGCGCCAGCAGCTTGGCGGTTCAAGAGACCCAGTACTTC.

This clone was detected only a few times. The J gene is TRBJ2-7, the V gene TRBV12-5, with D possibly TRBD2 on 6 matching bases. Trimming stripped 0 bases from V and 0 bases from J, with 12 bases between. The length of the CDR3 is 16 residues. Germline assignment: CDR1 LGHNT and CDR2 FRNRAP. The CDR3 nucleotides read TGTGCTAGTGGTTTGGTACGGTACGGGAGCTCCTACGAGCAGTACTTC. This encodes CASGLVRYGSSYEQYF.

The gene calls are TRBV2 and TRBJ1-1; the D gene is possibly TRBD1 (5 bases). Trimming took off 4 bases at V and 1 base at J, with 16 bases between the two ends. Germline V lookup: CDR1 SNHLY, CDR2 FYNNEI. The CDR3 covers 16 residues. The CDR3 spells CASSVVDQTENTEAFF. The CDR3, as DNA: TGTGCCAGCAGTGTGGTGGACCAGACAGAGAACACTGAAGCTTTCTTT.

The sample holds many counts of this clone. The rearrangement joins TRBV5-1 to TRBJ2-1; 13 bases fit TRBD2. CDR1 is SGHRS and CDR2 is YFSETQ in the germline V gene. The junction had 8 bases not matched to a gene; V was cut back by 0 bases and J by 8 bases. This CDR3 is built from 17 residues. Here the CDR3 reads CASSLATSGGAVDEQFF. In DNA form, the CDR3 reads TGCGCCAGCAGCTTGGCTACTAGCGGGGGGGCAGTCGATGAGCAGTTCTTC.

The rearrangement links TRBV7-2 to TRBJ2-1; TRBD1 is a possible D gene (5 bases). The CDR3 runs 14 residues. CDR1 is SGHTA and CDR2 is FQGNSA in the germline V gene. The germline V and J ends were trimmed by 9 bases and 1 base, with 13 bases remaining between them. The CDR3 nucleotides are TGTGCCAGTACGCTCCAGGGATCCTACAATGAGCAGTTCTTC. This gives the protein CASTLQGSYNEQFF. Variable domain in full (rest from reference TRBV7-2 and TRBJ2-1): GAGVSQSPSNKVTEKGKDVELRCDPISGHTALYWYRQSLGQGLEFLIYFQGNSAPDKSGLPSDRFSAERTGGSVSTLTIQRTQQEDSAVYLCASTLQGSYNEQFFGPGTRLTVL.

This chain connects TRBV5-1 to TRBJ2-3; 7 bases align to TRBD1. The trim removed 2 bases at V and 2 bases at J, leaving 8 bases unmatched. The CDR3 covers 16 residues. Germline V gene sequence: CDR1 SGHRS, CDR2 YFSETQ. For the CDR3, the DNA is TGCGCCAGCAGCTTTAGGGGACAGAACCCCACAGATACGCAGTATTTT. Translation gives CASSFRGQNPTDTQYF.

V is TRBV24-1 and J is TRBJ2-3; 10 nucleotides line up with TRBD2. The CDR3 runs 17 residues. Germline V gene sequence: CDR1 KGHDR, CDR2 SFDVKD. Germline trimming cut 4 bases from V and 5 bases from J; bases unmatched to any gene: 11. This CDR3 is CATSEASGGLREDTQYF. The DNA for the CDR3 is TGTGCCACCAGTGAGGCTAGCGGGGGACTTAGGGAAGATACGCAGTATTTT.

V usage is TRBV20-1 and J usage is TRBJ2-1, with 8 bases lining up with TRBD2. Looked up from germline, CDR1 is DFQATT and CDR2 is SNEGSKA (reference sequence). V gave up 3 bases and J gave up 4 bases; unmatched junction bases: 11. CDR3 length equals 16 residues. This CDR3 reads CSASGLAGRAYNEQFF. The CDR3 nucleotides read TGCAGTGCTAGTGGTCTAGCGGGTAGAGCTTACAATGAGCAGTTCTTC.

The CDR3 coding sequence is TGTGCCAGCAGCCCAAAGAGGGCAGGGGATCAGGAGACCCAGTACTTC. Translation: CASSPKRAGDQETQYF. The V gene is TRBV13, the J gene TRBJ2-5; D may be TRBD1 (6 bases). The V gene lost 5 bases and the J gene lost 5 bases, with 21 bases spanning the gap. The germline V gene encodes CDR1 PRHDT and CDR2 FYEKMQ (reference sequence). This CDR3 spans 16 amino acids.

V usage is TRBV24-1 and J usage is TRBJ2-2; D is undetermined. The V and J ends lost 6 bases and 1 base respectively, with 8 bases between them. CDR1 is KGHDR, CDR2 SFDVKD, per germline. This CDR3 spans 14 amino acids. The CDR3 spells CATSSAGNTGELFF. The CDR3, as DNA: TGTGCCACCAGTAGTGCAGGGAACACCGGGGAGCTGTTTTTT.

The chain carries TRBV29-1 and TRBJ2-1; unclear D gene. V was shortened by 6 bases and J by 0 bases, with 12 bases between the two germline ends. The CDR3 sequence is 14 residues long. Germline CDR1 is SQVTM and CDR2 is ANQGSEA. Here the CDR3 reads CSVVEVTSYNEQFF. For the CDR3, the DNA is TGCAGCGTCGTCGAGGTAACCTCCTACAATGAGCAGTTCTTC.

V is TRBV3-1 (or the pseudogene TRBV3-2) and J is TRBJ1-6, with 9 nucleotides matching TRBD1. The CDR3 sequence is 15 residues long. Germline V gene sequence: CDR1 LGHDT, CDR2 YNNKEL (reference sequence). J lost 7 bases, V lost 4 bases, and 5 bases had no gene match. The CDR3 loop is CASSPGDRDNSPLHF. Here the CDR3 DNA reads TGTGCCAGCAGCCCAGGGGACAGGGACAATTCACCCCTCCACTTT.

This chain connects TRBV12-3 or TRBV12-4 to TRBJ2-1; no definite D call. The CDR3 is 12 amino acids. Trimming pared 2 bases from V and 6 bases from J, leaving 5 bases between. The CDR3 loop is CASSLSSNEQFF. The CDR3 DNA sequence: TGTGCCAGCAGTTTATCTAGCAATGAGCAGTTCTTC.

The J gene is TRBJ2-5, the V gene TRBV6-5; 8 nucleotides align to TRBD1. Germline V gene data show CDR1 as MNHEY and CDR2 as SVGAGI. The CDR3 runs 16 residues. J lost 1 base, V lost 2 bases, and 6 bases had no gene match. CDR3 residues: CASSYLTGGGQETQYF. Here the CDR3 DNA reads TGTGCCAGCAGTTACCTTACAGGGGGTGGCCAAGAGACCCAGTACTTC.

The chain carries TRBV6-1 and TRBJ1-5, with D tentatively TRBD1 (5 bases). Looked up from germline, CDR1 is MNHNS and CDR2 is SASEGT. The CDR3 loop spans 15 amino acids. The V end lost 2 bases, the J end lost 4 bases, and 12 bases lay between the germline ends. CDR3 nucleotides: TGTGCCAGCAGTGAAAATTTACGGGGGAATCAGCCCCAGCATTTT. Translating gives CASSENLRGNQPQHF.

This clone was counted a single time. The rearrangement links TRBV2 to TRBJ1-2; unclear D gene. From germline, CDR1 is SNHLY and CDR2 FYNNEI. The CDR3 totals 13 residues. The V and J ends lost 8 bases and 2 bases respectively, with 12 bases between them. CDR3 sequence reads: CASRSGRNYGYTF. The CDR3 DNA reads TGTGCCAGCCGGAGTGGGAGAAACTATGGCTACACCTTC.

The V gene is TRBV5-4, the J gene TRBJ1-1; D possibly corresponds to TRBD1 (5 bases). CDR1 is SGHNT and CDR2 is YYREEE in the germline V gene (reference sequence). Trimming removed 6 bases from V and 4 bases from J, with 19 bases in between. This CDR3 has 15 amino acids. The CDR3 spells CASTRIGTGGTEAFF. The CDR3 nucleotides are TGTGCCAGCACCAGGATCGGGACGGGGGGCACTGAAGCTTTCTTT.

V gene TRBV6-5 combines with J gene TRBJ2-3, with unresolved D. Trimming took off 5 bases at V and 4 bases at J, with 10 bases between the two ends. The CDR3 length is 13 residues. The germline V gene encodes CDR1 MNHEY and CDR2 SVGAGI. The CDR3 protein is CASSNYGPDTQYF. The CDR3 nucleotides are TGTGCCAGCAGTAATTATGGCCCAGATACGCAGTATTTT.

This chain connects TRBV6-5 to TRBJ2-1, with 9 nucleotides matching TRBD2. Germline-derived CDR1 and CDR2 are MNHEY and SVGAGI. With 6 bases clipped from V and 5 bases from J, the junction kept 8 bases outside the gene matches. The CDR3 is 15 amino acids. The CDR3 protein is CASSSIKRGDNEQFF. The DNA for the CDR3 is TGTGCCAGCAGCTCCATCAAGCGGGGGGACAATGAGCAGTTCTTC.

The chain links TRBV20-1 to TRBJ2-1; 11 bases line up with TRBD2. The junction had 10 bases not matched to a gene; V was cut back by 3 bases and J by 3 bases. CDR1 and CDR2 (germline): DFQATT, SNEGSKA (reference sequence). This CDR3 is 17 amino acids long. The chain's CDR3 is CSASLAGGPNYYNEQFF. The CDR3 DNA follows: TGCAGTGCTAGTTTAGCGGGGGGGCCGAACTACTACAATGAGCAGTTCTTC.

The chain has TRBV6-5 and TRBJ1-1; TRBD1 agrees at 9 bases. Looked up from germline, CDR1 is MNHEY and CDR2 is SVGAGI. The CDR3 runs 14 residues. J was trimmed by 6 bases and V by 6 bases; bases with no gene match: 8. The CDR3 region has the DNA TGTGCCAGCAGGGGCGGACAGGGGAAGGCTGAAGCTTTCTTT. Translation: CASRGGQGKAEAFF.

The chain carries TRBV5-6 and TRBJ1-5; D might be TRBD1 (6 bases). The germline V gene encodes CDR1 SGHDT and CDR2 YYEEEE. V was trimmed by 4 bases and J by 6 bases, leaving 17 bases between them. The CDR3 has 15 amino acids. Here the CDR3 reads CASSRRGRGSQPQHF. CDR3 bases: TGTGCCAGCAGCCGCCGGGGTAGGGGGAGTCAGCCCCAGCATTTT.